The 21 T cell receptor beta chains in this list originate from one sample, sequenced in a study of blood T cell repertoires in COVID-19. Here immunoSEQ multiplex PCR was the method, and the copy in TCRdb shows in-frame clones only, minus some. In the table there are over 200,000 clones, approximately 82% of which are singletons. Sequencing was carried out using PBMCs or T cells enriched from blood (not recorded which). These receptors came from a man aged 35 to 55 who had recovered from COVID-19.

J is TRBJ2-3 and V is TRBV9; D not resolved. The CDR3 covers 14 residues. Trimming left V 4 bases short and J 0 bases short, with 9 bases between. CDR1 and CDR2 (germline): SGDLS, YYNGEE. For the CDR3, the DNA is TGTGCCAGCAGCCTTGACTTTAGCACAGATACGCAGTATTTT. It encodes CASSLDFSTDTQYF.

The rearrangement links TRBV5-6 to TRBJ1-2, with 8 bases lining up with TRBD1. Per the germline V gene, CDR1 is SGHDT and CDR2 is YYEEEE. V was pared by 4 bases and J by 8 bases, with 10 bases of the junction left unmatched. This CDR3 has 14 amino acids. CDR3 nucleotides: TGTGCCAGCAGCAAGACAGGGGTACTAGAAGGCTACACCTTC. Translating it yields CASSKTGVLEGYTF.

The J gene is TRBJ2-6, the V gene TRBV19, with D uncertain. V was shortened by 6 bases and J by 4 bases, with 10 bases between the two germline ends. CDR3 length: 14 residues. The germline V gene has CDR1 LNHDA and CDR2 SQIVND (reference sequence). The CDR3 region has the DNA TGTGCCAGTAGGGGCTCCGGAGGGGCCAACGTCCTGACTTTC. Amino acid sequence: CASRGSGGANVLTF.

This chain connects TRBV4-2 to TRBJ2-1, with D possibly matching TRBD2 (5 bases). The CDR3 runs 17 residues. The V end lost 0 bases, the J end lost 9 bases, and 21 bases lay between the germline ends. The germline CDR1 and CDR2 sequences are LGHNA and YNFKEQ. This CDR3 is CASSQDSPGTSLPEQFF. For the CDR3, the DNA is TGTGCCAGCAGCCAAGACTCACCGGGAACTAGTCTCCCTGAGCAGTTCTTC.

This clone was seen a single time. The chain joins TRBV29-1 to TRBJ2-3, with D tentatively TRBD2 (5 bases). Looked up from germline, CDR1 is SQVTM and CDR2 is ANQGSEA. V lost 5 bases to trimming and J lost 0 bases, with 9 bases between them. The CDR3 consists of 13 residues. CDR3 DNA sequence: TGCAGCGTTCGGGGTTCTAGCACAGATACGCAGTATTTT. Its protein product is CSVRGSSTDTQYF.

V is TRBV28 and J is TRBJ1-5; 9 positions match TRBD1. Germline V lookup: CDR1 MDHEN, CDR2 SYDVKM. This CDR3 is 16 amino acids long. V was pared by 2 bases and J by 7 bases, with 9 bases of the junction left unmatched. The CDR3 protein is CASSLPTGGVRQPQHF. CDR3 bases: TGTGCCAGCAGTTTACCTACAGGGGGCGTTCGGCAGCCCCAGCATTTT.

V usage is TRBV5-1 and J usage is TRBJ1-2, with a tentative D call TRBD1 (6 bases). Germline CDR1 SGHRS, CDR2 YFSETQ. The CDR3 spans 16 residues. V was trimmed by 7 bases and J by 4 bases, leaving 23 bases between them. The CDR3 is CASCRTAYMKAYGYTF. The CDR3 bases are TGCGCCAGCTGTCGGACAGCTTACATGAAGGCCTATGGCTACACCTTC.

The J gene is TRBJ1-1, the V gene TRBV10-1, with D possibly TRBD1 on 5 matching bases. Germline CDR1 is WNHNN and CDR2 is SYGVQD (reference sequence). This CDR3 is 16 amino acids long. Trimming took off 0 bases at V and 3 bases at J, with 14 bases between the two ends. CDR3 amino acids: CASSESKGLEYTEAFF. The CDR3 DNA reads TGCGCCAGCAGTGAGTCCAAGGGGCTCGAGTACACTGAAGCTTTCTTT.

This rearrangement joins TRBV20-1 to TRBJ2-4; no definite D call. CDR3 length equals 13 residues. V dropped 3 bases and J dropped 9 bases, with 15 bases sitting between them. Germline V gives CDR1 DFQATT, CDR2 SNEGSKA (reference sequence). The CDR3 DNA reads as TGCAGTGCTAGTGAGCCAGCGCCGAGCATTCAGTACTTC. The encoded protein is CSASEPAPSIQYF.

This chain joins TRBV19 and TRBJ2-7; unclear D gene. There are 17 residues in the CDR3. Trimming pared 3 bases from V and 0 bases from J, leaving 18 bases between. Germline CDR1 reads LNHDA; CDR2 reads SQIVND (reference sequence). The CDR3 spells CASSIHPNSLVSYEQYF. The CDR3 nucleotides read TGTGCCAGTAGTATCCACCCAAACAGCCTTGTCTCCTACGAGCAGTACTTC. Based on the CDR3 plus reference TRBV19 and TRBJ2-7, the full variable domain is DGGITQSPKYLFRKEGQNVTLSCEQNLNHDAMYWYRQDPGQGLRLIYYSQIVNDFQKGDIAEGYSVSREKKESFPLTVTSAQKNPTAFYLCASSIHPNSLVSYEQYFGPGTRLTVT.

This chain joins TRBV2 and TRBJ1-2, with D hard to call. Germline V lookup: CDR1 SNHLY, CDR2 FYNNEI. This CDR3 is 14 amino acids long. Trimming stripped 6 bases from V and 1 base from J, with 12 bases between. The CDR3 bases are TGTGCCAGCAGCCCTGGAGGGAGTAACTATGGCTACACCTTC. This codes for CASSPGGSNYGYTF.

The chain carries TRBV7-2 and TRBJ1-1, with TRBD1 as a possible D gene (5 bases). The CDR3 totals 13 residues. Per the germline V gene, CDR1 is SGHTA and CDR2 is FQGNSA. V was shortened by 2 bases and J by 3 bases, with 7 bases between the two germline ends. Here the CDR3 reads CASSLQQDTEAFF. In DNA, the CDR3 is TGTGCCAGCAGCTTACAACAGGACACTGAAGCTTTCTTT.

The chain is built from TRBV29-1 and TRBJ2-2, with D unclear. V was cut by 1 base and J by 6 bases, with 3 bases left in between. Germline CDR1 is SQVTM and CDR2 is ANQGSEA. The CDR3 loop spans 11 amino acids. CDR3 bases: TGCAGCGTTGAAGGGCCCGGGGAGCTGTTTTTT. This codes for CSVEGPGELFF.

This clone is medium-sized. This sample includes further DNA sequences coding for the same CDR3. V gene TRBV5-4 combines with J gene TRBJ2-7; 9 bases fit TRBD1. V was clipped by 4 bases and J by 1 base; unmatched bases: 3. Germline V gene data show CDR1 as SGHNT and CDR2 as YYREEE (reference sequence). The CDR3 has 14 residues. CDR3 nucleotides: TGTGCCAGCAGCCGGGGGACAGGGTCCTACGAGCAGTACTTC. Residues: CASSRGTGSYEQYF.

The chain is built from TRBV30 and TRBJ1-4, with a weak D call TRBD1 (6 bases). V lost 0 bases to trimming and J lost 4 bases, with 15 bases between them. The germline gives CDR1 GTSNPN, CDR2 SVGIG (reference sequence). This CDR3 contains 16 residues. In nucleotides, the CDR3 is TGTGCCTGGAGTGTTCGCCCAGGGGAGAGTAATGAAAAACTGTTTTTT. Residues: CAWSVRPGESNEKLFF.

This chain links TRBV19 with TRBJ1-3; no definite D call. This CDR3 is built from 16 residues. In germline, CDR1 is LNHDA, CDR2 SQIVND (reference sequence). Trimming stripped 3 bases from V and 0 bases from J, with 12 bases between. In nucleotides, the CDR3 is TGTGCCAGTAGTATTGCGGGGATTAACTCTGGAAACACCATATATTTT. Protein product: CASSIAGINSGNTIYF.

This clone appeared a single time. The CDR3 protein is CASSPRGAQRFGSPLHF. CDR3 DNA: TGTGCCAGCAGCCCTAGGGGCGCCCAGAGGTTTGGATCACCCCTCCACTTT. V and J are TRBV28 and TRBJ1-6; TRBD1 might be the D (5 bases). The germline V gene encodes CDR1 MDHEN and CDR2 SYDVKM. This CDR3 has 17 amino acids. Trimming shortened V by 6 bases and J by 10 bases, and 25 bases separated the two germline ends.

This clone was counted only a few times. This rearrangement joins TRBV11-2 to TRBJ2-1; D is possibly TRBD2 (6 bases). The CDR3 covers 15 residues. Germline V lookup: CDR1 SGHAT, CDR2 FQNNGV. The germline V and J ends were trimmed by 1 base and 9 bases, with 16 bases remaining between them. The CDR3: CASSLGGVRGSEQFF. DNA for the CDR3: TGTGCCAGCAGCTTAGGCGGGGTTCGAGGAAGTGAGCAGTTCTTC.

CDR3 residues: CASRGGGRSPLHF. CDR3 in DNA: TGTGCCAGCCGCGGGGGGGGGCGTTCACCCCTCCACTTT. J is TRBJ1-6 and V is TRBV9; TRBD1 is a possible D gene (6 bases). V was shortened by 7 bases and J by 9 bases, with 14 bases between the two germline ends. This CDR3 contains 13 residues. The germline V gene has CDR1 SGDLS and CDR2 YYNGEE.

This sequence joins TRBV28 and TRBJ2-1; D gene ambiguous. This CDR3 is built from 14 residues. V was pared by 3 bases and J by 0 bases, with 6 bases between. Germline lookup yields CDR1 MDHEN and CDR2 SYDVKM. DNA for the CDR3: TGTGCCAGCAGTTTCAGGCGCTCCTACAATGAGCAGTTCTTC. Its translation is CASSFRRSYNEQFF.

DNA for the CDR3: TGTGCCAGCAGAGGTGACAGTCGCAATCAGCCCCAGCATTTT. It encodes CASRGDSRNQPQHF. V gene TRBV27 combines with J gene TRBJ1-5, with a possible D match to TRBD1 (5 bases). CDR3 size: 14 residues. V lost 6 bases and J lost 2, with 11 bases in between. CDR1 and CDR2 (germline): MNHEY, SMNVEV (reference sequence).